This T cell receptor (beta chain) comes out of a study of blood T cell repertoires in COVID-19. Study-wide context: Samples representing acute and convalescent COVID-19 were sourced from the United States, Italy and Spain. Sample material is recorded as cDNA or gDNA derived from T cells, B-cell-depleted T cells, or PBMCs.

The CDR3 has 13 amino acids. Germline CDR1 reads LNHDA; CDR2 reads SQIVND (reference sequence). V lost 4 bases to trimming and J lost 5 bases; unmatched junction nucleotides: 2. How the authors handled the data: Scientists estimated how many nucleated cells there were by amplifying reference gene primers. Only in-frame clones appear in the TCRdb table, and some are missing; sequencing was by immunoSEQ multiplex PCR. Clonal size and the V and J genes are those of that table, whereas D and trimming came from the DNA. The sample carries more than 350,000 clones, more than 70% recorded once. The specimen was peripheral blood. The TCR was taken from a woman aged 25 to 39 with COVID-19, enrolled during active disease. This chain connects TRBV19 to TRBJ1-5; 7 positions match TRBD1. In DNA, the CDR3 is TGTGCCAGTAGTAGACAGGGAGATCAGCCCCAGCATTTT. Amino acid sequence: CASSRQGDQPQHF.